This T cell receptor (beta chain) was identified in a study of blood T cell repertoires in COVID-19. The ends lost 4 bases at V and 5 bases at J; junction bases unmatched: 5. The CDR3 extends over 14 amino acids. Germline V gives CDR1 SGHAT, CDR2 FQNNGV. TCRdb's table, derived via immunoSEQ multiplex PCR, lists solely in-frame clones and lacks some. Seen here are around 180,000 clones, around 89% observed once, and the top ten hold around a quarter. This clonotype was obtained from a man aged 55 to 70 with acute or convalescent COVID-19. The rearrangement joins TRBV11-2 to TRBJ2-5; 9 nucleotides align to TRBD2. The sample was peripheral blood. CDR3 DNA sequence: TGTGCCAGCAGCTCTAGCGGGGCCGGGGAGACCCAGTACTTC. This codes for CASSSSGAGETQYF.